This T cell receptor beta chain was identified during a study of early T cells in non-severe SARS-CoV-2 infection. The overall study: Unpaired chains resulted from sequencing bulk RNA of unsorted whole blood. General observations from the study: VDJdb matching, biased toward anti-spike CD8 responses, missed private and CD4 specificities.

As part of library construction, unique molecular identifiers were attached to individual cDNA molecules. TCRdb independently ran MiXCR on the 5' RACE reads; one entry per CDR3 protein. The sample records roughly 80,000 distinct CDR3 sequences, over 13% being singletons. This clonotype was picked up one time. The antigen remains undetermined. Trimming took off 2 bases at V and 0 bases at J, with 12 bases between the two ends. The CDR3 runs to 16 residues. CDR1 and CDR2 (germline): MDHEN, SYDVKM. The TCR was taken from an adult who was a healthcare worker with PCR-confirmed SARS-CoV-2 infection or an uninfected control (not recorded which). The specimen was whole blood. This chain links TRBV28 with TRBJ2-3; unclear D gene. The DNA for the CDR3 is TGTGCCAGCAGTTTAGCTCCTACCTCTAGCACAGATACGCAGTATTTT. It specifies CASSLAPTSSTDTQYF.